This T cell receptor (beta chain) was sequenced in a study of OX40 agonist ivuxolimab in advanced cancers. The study, taken as a whole, reports: There was clonal expansion of CD4+ and CD8+ blood T cells by week 6 at 0.1 to 3.0 mg/kg.

A remark on this clone: Its antigen remains unknown.

Germline V gene sequence: CDR1 SGHRS, CDR2 YFSETQ. V lost 4 bases to trimming and J lost 5 bases, with 18 bases between them. The CDR3 length is 16 residues. Profiled with immunoSEQ multiplex PCR; TCRdb holds only in-frame clones, not every one. Altogether about 66,000 clones are present, roughly 87% being singletons, with the ten largest covering 2.5% to 3%. This TCR was sampled from an adult with an advanced solid tumor such as melanoma, head and neck, liver or kidney cancer. The source was CD4+ or CD8+ T cells sorted from blood, collected in a trial of the OX40 agonist ivuxolimab. The chain carries TRBV5-1 and TRBJ2-2, with a tentative D call TRBD2 (6 bases). In nucleotides, the CDR3 is TGCGCCAGCAGCGAAGCTAGCGCCAGCAGGACCGGGGAGCTGTTTTTT. It encodes CASSEASASRTGELFF.